Sequencing of this T cell receptor beta chain was carried out in a study of cytomegalovirus exposure and HLA in healthy donors. As regards this clone: One junction end does not reproduce the germline sequence, and a read error may be involved.

This CDR3 has 16 residues. CDR1 is SSHAT, CDR2 FNYEAQ, per germline (reference sequence). This PCR relied on a set of 60 Vbeta primers and 13 Jbeta primers. The table came from immunoSEQ multiplex PCR; TCRdb's copy has only in-frame clones and leaves some out. The sample holds approximately 170,000 clones, more than 75% seen once. The clonotype comes from a young man in good health and CMV-seropositive. Sequences were obtained from PBMCs. The genes are TRBV7-7 and TRBJ2-2; tentative D call: TRBD2 (7 bases). The CDR3 reads CASSLAGGRDTGELFF. CDR3 DNA: TGTGCTAGCAGCTTAGCCGGGGGGCGTGACACCGGGGAGCTGTTTTTT.